This TCR beta chain is drawn from a study of technical replicates of blood from several donors. The table came from immunoSEQ multiplex PCR; TCRdb's copy has only in-frame clones and leaves some out. Of tens of thousands of clones in the sample, around nine tenths were seen once. This CDR3 is 14 amino acids long. V was pared by 6 bases and J by 8 bases, with 9 bases of the junction left unmatched. The germline V gene encodes CDR1 LNHDA and CDR2 SQIVND (reference sequence). This clone is a singleton in its sample. This clonotype was obtained from a human donor in good health. Sequencing was performed on T cells isolated from PBMCs. V usage is TRBV19 and J usage is TRBJ1-4; 7 bases are a match to TRBD1. In DNA, the CDR3 is TGTGCCAGTAGCTCCGGGACAGCGGAAGAAAAACTGTTTTTT. Translation gives CASSSGTAEEKLFF.